The sequence of this TCR beta chain was determined in a study of blood T cells in healthy people across ages (dated by TCRdb to between 2014 and 2016). Context from the whole study: In model experiments, roughly one uniquely barcoded TCR beta cDNA molecule per two T cells was captured by template switching. To track age-related changes in TCR beta repertoire diversity, the study relied on deep sequencing normalized with unique cDNA molecular identifiers. Four age groups were formed from the donors: young (average roughly 15 years), middle-aged (around 40), aged (more than 55) and long-lived (around 82). To avoid experimental bias, donors of different ages were spread randomly across the sequencing lanes. The study analyzed two additional independent replicas of 1 million unique cDNA reads from the same blood draw for two donors, one aged 18 to 30 and one aged 80 or older. General findings and caveats noted by the study authors: Observed TCR beta diversity per million T cells fell roughly linearly with age, and a significant reduction was already apparent by age around 36. The CMV infection status of donors was not known, potentially confounding age-related changes in expanded clonotypes. Compared with the aged group, the long-lived group had more naive CD4+ T cells, fewer expanded clones and increased TCR diversity, a pattern suggesting age selection. Because profiling used bulk unsorted PBMCs, naive and antigen-experienced compartments could not be compared conclusively. Total diversity estimates from one million sequenced T cells were considered lower bounds and underestimates. A strong correlation was found between observed TCR beta diversity and the percentage of naive T cells measured by flow cytometry.

V is reduced by 7 bases and J by 6 bases, leaving a spacing of 13 bases between them. Per the germline V gene, MDHEN is the CDR1 and SYDVKM is the CDR2. Measured from the cysteine to the phenylalanine, the CDR3 is 13 residues long. CDR3 DNA only is kept here, 39 bases in frame from base 1. Donors were under 40 systemically healthy Caucasian individuals from Russia aged roughly 6 to 90 years. Each donor gave ten milliliters of peripheral blood, collected into EDTA-treated Vacutainer tubes. PBMCs were isolated by Ficoll-Paque density-gradient centrifugation, with at least 7 million obtained per sample. Trizol reagent was used to extract total RNA from the PBMCs, yielding at least 6 micrograms per sample. For every donor, an aliquot of PBMCs went through flow cytometry to measure the percentages of naive CD45RAhigh/CD27high T cells. Turning to this clonotype: Its antigen is currently not known. Nothing much larger sits one base from this clone, and base qualities are not available.

Library preparation was by 5' RACE. The listed sequencing device is Illumina HiSeq 2500. The second PCR ran for about 6 to 11 cycles and used a J-beta primer mix along with a sample-barcoded 5' primer. Each TCR beta cDNA molecule received a unique molecular identifier from a template-switch 5' adaptor carrying 12 random nucleotides. Each sample yielded at least 2.5 million CDR3-containing paired-end reads. The Mint cDNA synthesis kit, primed by a TRBC-specific oligonucleotide, was used to synthesize first-strand cDNA from all RNA. Following uracil-DNA glycosylase treatment, a first 18-cycle PCR with universal primers M1SS and BC2_uni_R was performed on all cDNA. In the original analysis: For normalization, 1 million high-quality reads were randomly selected from each sample, with every read carrying a distinct molecular identifier. Instead of being binned into consensus sequences, reads that shared molecular identifiers were thrown out. MiTCR, run with a Q25 quality threshold and the strictest error-elimination algorithm, handled CDR3 identification, clonotype clustering and error correction. A nonparametric unseen species model using Euler transformation provided a lower-bound estimate of total TCR beta diversity. TCRdb cleaned the public reads at Q25 with fastp, built clones with MiXCR and kept in-frame beta chains. Every CDR3 protein is listed once, alongside the most common genes and DNA of its rows. TCRdb's processing, not the authors' own work, is the source of the V and J calls. The sample includes around 940,000 distinct CDR3 sequences, with roughly half observed a single time. The top ten hold 20% to 25% of the sample.

The material sequenced was blood. The chain uses TRBV28 and TRBJ2-1; there is no confident call for the D gene. This TCR was sampled from a woman in her sixties in good health. The DNA sequence is given as TGTGCCAGCAACCCCCCGGCGCTCAATGAGCAGTTCTTC. It codes for CASNPPALNEQFF.